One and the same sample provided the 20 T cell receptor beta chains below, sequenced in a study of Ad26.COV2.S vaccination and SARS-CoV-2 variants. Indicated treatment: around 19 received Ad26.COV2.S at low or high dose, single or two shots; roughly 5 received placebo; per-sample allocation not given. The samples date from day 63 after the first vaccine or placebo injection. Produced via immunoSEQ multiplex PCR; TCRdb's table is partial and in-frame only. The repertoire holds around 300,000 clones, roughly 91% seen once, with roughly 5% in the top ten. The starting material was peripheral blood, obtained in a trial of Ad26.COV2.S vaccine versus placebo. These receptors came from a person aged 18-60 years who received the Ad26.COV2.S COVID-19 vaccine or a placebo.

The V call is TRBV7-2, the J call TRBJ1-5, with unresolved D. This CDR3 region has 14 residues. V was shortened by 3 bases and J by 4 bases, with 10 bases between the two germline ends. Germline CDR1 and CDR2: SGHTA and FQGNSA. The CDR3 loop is CASSLGNWNQPQHF. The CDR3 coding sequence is TGTGCCAGCAGCTTGGGTAATTGGAATCAGCCCCAGCATTTT.

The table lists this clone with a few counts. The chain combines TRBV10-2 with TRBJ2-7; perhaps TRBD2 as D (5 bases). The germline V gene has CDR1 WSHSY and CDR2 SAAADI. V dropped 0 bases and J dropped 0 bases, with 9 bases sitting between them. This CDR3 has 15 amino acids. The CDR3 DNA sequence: TGCGCCAGCAGTGAGTCATACGGGGACTCCTACGAGCAGTACTTC. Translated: CASSESYGDSYEQYF.

CDR3 DNA sequence: TGCAGCGTTGACGGGGGACAGGGGGTTTACGAGCAGTACTTC. It yields the protein CSVDGGQGVYEQYF. The chain uses TRBV29-1 and TRBJ2-7; TRBD1 aligns across 11 bases. CDR1 SQVTM and CDR2 ANQGSEA come from the germline V gene. The CDR3 contains 14 residues. The J segment lost 4 bases and the V segment lost 3 bases, leaving 5 bases of the junction unmatched.

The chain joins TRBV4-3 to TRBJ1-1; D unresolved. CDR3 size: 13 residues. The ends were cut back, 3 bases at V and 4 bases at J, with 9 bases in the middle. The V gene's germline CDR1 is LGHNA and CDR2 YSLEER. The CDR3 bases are TGCGCCAGCAGCCAGAGCCCCGGCACTGAAGCTTTCTTT. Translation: CASSQSPGTEAFF.

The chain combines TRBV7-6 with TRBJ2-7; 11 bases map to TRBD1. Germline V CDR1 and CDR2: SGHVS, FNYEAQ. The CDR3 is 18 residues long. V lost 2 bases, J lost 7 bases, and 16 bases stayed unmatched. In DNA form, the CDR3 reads TGTGCCAGCAGCTTATTTAAGAGAGGGACAGGGGGAAAGTTAGAGCAGTACTTC. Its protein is CASSLFKRGTGGKLEQYF.

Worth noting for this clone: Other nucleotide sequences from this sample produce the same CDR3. The CDR3 here is CASSLRQGGPYEQYF. The CDR3, as DNA: TGTGCCAGCAGTTTAAGGCAGGGCGGCCCTTACGAGCAGTACTTC. This chain connects TRBV27 to TRBJ2-7, with D tentatively TRBD1 (5 bases). The CDR3 spans 15 residues. The V gene's germline CDR1 is MNHEY and CDR2 SMNVEV (reference sequence). V lost 2 bases to trimming and J lost 4 bases, with 15 bases between them.

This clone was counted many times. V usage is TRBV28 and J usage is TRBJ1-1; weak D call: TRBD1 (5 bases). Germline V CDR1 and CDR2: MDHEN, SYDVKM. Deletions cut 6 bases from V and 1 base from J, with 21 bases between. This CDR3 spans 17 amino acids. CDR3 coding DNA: TGTGCCAGCAGGGTAAGCAACCCGGTTAGGGGGAACACTGAAGCTTTCTTT. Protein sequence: CASRVSNPVRGNTEAFF.

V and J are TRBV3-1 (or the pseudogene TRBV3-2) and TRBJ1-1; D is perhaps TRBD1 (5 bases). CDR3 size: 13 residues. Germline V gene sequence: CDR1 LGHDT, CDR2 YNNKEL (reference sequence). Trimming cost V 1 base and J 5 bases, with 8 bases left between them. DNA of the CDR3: TGTGCCAGCAGCCAAGCTGGGGCAACTGAAGCTTTCTTT. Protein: CASSQAGATEAFF.

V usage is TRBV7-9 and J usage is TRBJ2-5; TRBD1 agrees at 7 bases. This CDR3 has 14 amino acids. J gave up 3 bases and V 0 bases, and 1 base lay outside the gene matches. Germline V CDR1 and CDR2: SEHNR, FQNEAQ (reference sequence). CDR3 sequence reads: CASSLAQGEETQYF. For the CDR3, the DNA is TGTGCCAGCAGCTTAGCTCAGGGGGAAGAGACCCAGTACTTC.

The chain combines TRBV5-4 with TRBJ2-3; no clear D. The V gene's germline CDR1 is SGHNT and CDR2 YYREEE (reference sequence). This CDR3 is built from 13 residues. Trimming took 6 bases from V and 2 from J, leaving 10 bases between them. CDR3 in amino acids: CASNPSYTDTQYF. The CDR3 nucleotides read TGTGCCAGCAACCCTTCCTACACAGATACGCAGTATTTT.

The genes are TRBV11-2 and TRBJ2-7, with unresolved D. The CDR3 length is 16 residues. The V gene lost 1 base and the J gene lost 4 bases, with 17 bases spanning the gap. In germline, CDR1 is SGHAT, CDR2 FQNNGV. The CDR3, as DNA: TGTGCCAGCAGCTTAGTTCGGCCTTCTACCATGTACGAGCAGTACTTC. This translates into CASSLVRPSTMYEQYF.

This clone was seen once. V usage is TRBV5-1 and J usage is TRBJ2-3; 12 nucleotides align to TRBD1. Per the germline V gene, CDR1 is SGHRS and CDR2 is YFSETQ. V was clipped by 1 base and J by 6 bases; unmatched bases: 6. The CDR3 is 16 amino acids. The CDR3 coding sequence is TGCGCCAGCAGCTTGACACTGGGACAGGGGGCCGATACGCAGTATTTT. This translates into CASSLTLGQGADTQYF.

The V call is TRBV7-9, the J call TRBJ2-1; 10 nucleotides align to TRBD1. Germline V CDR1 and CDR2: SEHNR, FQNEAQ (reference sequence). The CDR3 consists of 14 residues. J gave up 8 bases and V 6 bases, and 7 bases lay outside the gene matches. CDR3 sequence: CASSQGQGGYEQFF. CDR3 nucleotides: TGTGCCAGCAGTCAAGGACAGGGGGGGTATGAGCAGTTCTTC.

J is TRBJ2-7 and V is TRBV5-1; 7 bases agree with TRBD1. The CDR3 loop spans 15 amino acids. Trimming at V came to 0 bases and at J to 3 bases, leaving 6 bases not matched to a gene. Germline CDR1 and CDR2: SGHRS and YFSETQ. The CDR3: CASSLVTGTFYEQYF. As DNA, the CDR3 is TGCGCCAGCAGCTTGGTGACAGGGACATTCTACGAGCAGTACTTC.

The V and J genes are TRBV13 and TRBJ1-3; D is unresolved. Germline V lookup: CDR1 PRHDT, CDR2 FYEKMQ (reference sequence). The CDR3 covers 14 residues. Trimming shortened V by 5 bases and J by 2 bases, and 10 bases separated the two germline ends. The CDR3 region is CASSRPDTGNTIYF. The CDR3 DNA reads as TGTGCCAGCAGCCGGCCCGACACTGGAAACACCATATATTTT.

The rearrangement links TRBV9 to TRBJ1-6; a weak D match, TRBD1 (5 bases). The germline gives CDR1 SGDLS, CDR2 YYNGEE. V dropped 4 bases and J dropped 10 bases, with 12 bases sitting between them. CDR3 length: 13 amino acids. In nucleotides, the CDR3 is TGTGCCAGCAGCCCAGCCGGGGGGTCACCCCTCCACTTT. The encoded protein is CASSPAGGSPLHF.

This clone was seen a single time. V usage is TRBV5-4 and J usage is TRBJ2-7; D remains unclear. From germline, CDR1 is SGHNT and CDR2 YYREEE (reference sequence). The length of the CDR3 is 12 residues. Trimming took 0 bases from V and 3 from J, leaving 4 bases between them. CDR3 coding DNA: TGTGCCAGCAGCTTGGGAGGCTACGAGCAGTACTTC. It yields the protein CASSLGGYEQYF.

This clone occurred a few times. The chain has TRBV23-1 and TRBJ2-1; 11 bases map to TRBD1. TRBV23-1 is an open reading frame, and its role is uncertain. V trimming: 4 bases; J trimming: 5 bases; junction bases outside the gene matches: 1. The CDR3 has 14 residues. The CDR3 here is CASSPDRGHNEQFF. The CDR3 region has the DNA TGCGCCAGCAGTCCGGACAGGGGGCACAATGAGCAGTTCTTC.

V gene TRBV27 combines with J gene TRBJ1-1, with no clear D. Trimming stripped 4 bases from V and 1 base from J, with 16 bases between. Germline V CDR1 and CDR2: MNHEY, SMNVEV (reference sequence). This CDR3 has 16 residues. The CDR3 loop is CASSSQAGRRNTEAFF. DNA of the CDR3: TGTGCCAGCAGTTCCCAAGCAGGACGGAGGAACACTGAAGCTTTCTTT.

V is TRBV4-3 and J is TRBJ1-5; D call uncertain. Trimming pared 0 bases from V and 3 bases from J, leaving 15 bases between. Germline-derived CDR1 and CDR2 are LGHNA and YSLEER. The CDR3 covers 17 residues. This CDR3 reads CASSQDADGGFNQPQHF. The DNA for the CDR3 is TGCGCCAGCAGCCAAGATGCCGACGGTGGGTTCAATCAGCCCCAGCATTTT.